The 19 T cell receptor beta chains below come from one sample, sequenced in a study of cytomegalovirus exposure and HLA in healthy donors. The PCR was carried out with 60 Vbeta primers and 13 Jbeta primers. The data were produced by immunoSEQ multiplex PCR, yet TCRdb's version contains in-frame clones alone and is incomplete. The top ten hold about 3% of the sample, which has 140,000 to 150,000 clones, roughly 80% seen once. The specimen was PBMCs. These receptors all stem from a man aged 40-50 years in good health and CMV-seropositive.

The chain recombines TRBV13 with TRBJ1-2; 8 bases are shared with TRBD1. Per germline, CDR1 PRHDT and CDR2 FYEKMQ (reference sequence). CDR3 length: 15 amino acids. Trimming cost V 5 bases and J 4 bases; bases outside gene matches: 9. CDR3 sequence (DNA): TGTGCCAGCAGCCCGAGACAGGGGCGCGCCTATGGCTACACCTTC. Its protein is CASSPRQGRAYGYTF.

This clone was observed a few times. The chain recombines TRBV5-1 with TRBJ2-7, with D possibly matching TRBD2 (6 bases). Trimming stripped 0 bases from V and 7 bases from J, with 8 bases between. This CDR3 comprises 12 residues. From germline, CDR1 is SGHRS and CDR2 YFSETQ. The CDR3, as DNA: TGCGCCAGCAGCTTGGAGCGGGCAGAGCAGTACTTC. Its protein is CASSLERAEQYF. The entire variable domain, with the rest obtained from reference TRBV5-1 and TRBJ2-7, is as follows: KAGVTQTPRYLIKTRGQQVTLSCSPISGHRSVSWYQQTPGQGLQFLFEYFSETQRNKGNFPGRFSGRQFSNSRSEMNVSTLELGDSALYLCASSLERAEQYFGPGTRLTVT.

The chain recombines TRBV14 with TRBJ1-2; 7 nucleotides align to TRBD1. Germline CDR1 and CDR2: SGHDN and FVKESK. The CDR3 runs 15 residues. V dropped 4 bases and J dropped 0; count of bases not matched to a gene: 5. The CDR3 sequence is CASSPRTGANYGYTF. The DNA for the CDR3 is TGTGCCAGCAGCCCTAGGACAGGAGCTAACTATGGCTACACCTTC.

The gene calls are TRBV4-1 and TRBJ1-3, with a weak D call TRBD1 (5 bases). Germline V gene lookup returns CDR1 MGHRA and CDR2 YSYEKL. The germline V and J ends were trimmed by 2 bases and 8 bases, with 13 bases remaining between them. CDR3 length: 14 amino acids. The CDR3 DNA follows: TGCGCCAGCAGCCAACCAGGGAAGGGGTACACCATATATTTT. It encodes CASSQPGKGYTIYF.

This chain uses TRBV6-5 with TRBJ2-3, with 8 positions matching TRBD1. The CDR3 is 15 residues long. Germline trimming cut 6 bases from V and 2 bases from J; bases unmatched to any gene: 7. Looked up from germline, CDR1 is MNHEY and CDR2 is SVGAGI. The CDR3 here is CASSDRGEYTDTQYF. The DNA of the CDR3 is TGTGCCAGCAGCGACAGGGGAGAGTACACAGATACGCAGTATTTT.

The chain recombines TRBV5-1 with TRBJ2-1; 8 bases line up with TRBD2. CDR1 SGHRS and CDR2 YFSETQ come from the germline V gene. This CDR3 spans 13 amino acids. J gave up 9 bases and V 2 bases, and 4 bases lay outside the gene matches. CDR3 nucleotides: TGCGCCAGCAGCTTAGACCGGGGGGGTGAGCAGTTCTTC. Residues: CASSLDRGGEQFF. The full variable domain, in which reference TRBV5-1 and TRBJ2-1 provide the parts outside the CDR3, is KAGVTQTPRYLIKTRGQQVTLSCSPISGHRSVSWYQQTPGQGLQFLFEYFSETQRNKGNFPGRFSGRQFSNSRSEMNVSTLELGDSALYLCASSLDRGGEQFFGPGTRLTVL.

The chain has TRBV6-5 and TRBJ1-6, with D tentatively TRBD1 (5 bases). Germline V gene sequence: CDR1 MNHEY, CDR2 SVGAGI. The CDR3 consists of 13 residues. V was shortened by 2 bases and J by 13 bases, with 12 bases between the two germline ends. CDR3 protein: CASSYRDSLPLHF. CDR3 nucleotide sequence: TGTGCCAGCAGTTACCGGGACTCACTCCCCCTCCACTTT.

This clone has just a few counts. This chain links TRBV4-2 with TRBJ2-3; 10 nucleotides align to TRBD2. Germline CDR1 LGHNA, CDR2 YNFKEQ. The V and J ends lost 4 bases and 2 bases, in that order; junction bases with no gene match: 12. The CDR3 covers 18 residues. CDR3 nucleotides: TGTGCCAGCAGCCCTCCCTTAGGGACTAGCGCTGTCACAGATACGCAGTATTTT. This codes for CASSPPLGTSAVTDTQYF.

This clone was counted a few times. The rearrangement links TRBV7-2 to TRBJ2-3; D gene ambiguous. The CDR3 is 13 residues long. Germline V gene sequence: CDR1 SGHTA, CDR2 FQGNSA. The germline V and J ends were trimmed by 5 bases and 2 bases, with 8 bases remaining between them. Written as DNA, the CDR3 is TGTGCCAGCAGCCCGAGGATCACAGATACGCAGTATTTT. It is translated as CASSPRITDTQYF.

Only a few counts were recorded for this clone. The chain employs TRBV9 and TRBJ1-1, with D tentatively TRBD1 (5 bases). From germline, CDR1 is SGDLS and CDR2 YYNGEE. This CDR3 is 14 amino acids long. V was cut by 3 bases and J by 2 bases, with 11 bases left in between. The CDR3 protein is CASSAQTGNTEAFF. The CDR3 DNA follows: TGTGCCAGCAGCGCACAAACAGGTAACACTGAAGCTTTCTTT. Supplemented by reference TRBV9 and TRBJ1-1, the full variable domain reads DSGVTQTPKHLITATGQRVTLRCSPRSGDLSVYWYQQSLDQGLQFLIQYYNGEERAKGNILERFSAQQFPDLHSELNLSSLELGDSALYFCASSAQTGNTEAFFGQGTRLTVV.

The gene calls are TRBV12-5 and TRBJ1-1; 8 bases line up with TRBD1. The CDR3 is 12 amino acids. Trimming removed 1 base from V and 10 bases from J; junction bases left unmatched: 2. Germline loops: CDR1 LGHNT, CDR2 FRNRAP. This CDR3 reads CASGLGQGSAFF. The CDR3 DNA reads TGTGCTAGTGGTTTGGGACAGGGGTCAGCTTTCTTT.

This clone was seen only a few times. This sequence joins TRBV18 and TRBJ2-3; 8 bases match TRBD1. Germline CDR1 reads KGHSH; CDR2 reads LQKENI. V lost 3 bases, J lost 5 bases, and 1 base stayed unmatched. CDR3 size: 13 residues. The CDR3 DNA reads TGTGCCAGCTCACCCAGGGGGCTAGATACGCAGTATTTT. It codes for CASSPRGLDTQYF.

The J gene is TRBJ2-7, the V gene TRBV20-1; D remains ambiguous. Germline V gene sequence: CDR1 DFQATT, CDR2 SNEGSKA (reference sequence). V shed 6 bases and J shed 3 bases, with 9 bases lying between them. The CDR3 spans 11 residues. The CDR3 protein is CSARPSYEQYF. The DNA for the CDR3 is TGCAGTGCCCGCCCTAGCTACGAGCAGTACTTC.

This chain connects TRBV4-1 to TRBJ1-2; TRBD1 matches 7 bases. The V gene's germline CDR1 is MGHRA and CDR2 YSYEKL. Trimming at V came to 0 bases and at J to 1 base, leaving 5 bases not matched to a gene. The CDR3 covers 16 residues. The CDR3 DNA reads as TGCGCCAGCAGCCAAGAGCATGGGACAGATAACTATGGCTACACCTTC. Protein product: CASSQEHGTDNYGYTF.

A few counts support this clone. J is TRBJ1-1 and V is TRBV4-2; 9 positions agree with TRBD1. The CDR3 sequence is 18 residues long. J gave up 5 bases and V 2 bases, and 15 bases lay outside the gene matches. Germline CDR1 LGHNA, CDR2 YNFKEQ. In DNA, the CDR3 is TGTGCCAGCAGCCAACCCACAGGGGGCCTTGGGGTATATACTGAAGCTTTCTTT. Translating it yields CASSQPTGGLGVYTEAFF.

The chain uses TRBV7-3 and TRBJ1-2, with 7 positions matching TRBD1. The trim removed 5 bases at V and 2 bases at J, leaving 14 bases unmatched. Germline loops: CDR1 SGHTA, CDR2 FQGTGA. The CDR3 runs 17 residues. The CDR3 region is CASSAIPGQQGNYGYTF. As DNA, the CDR3 is TGTGCCAGCAGCGCCATACCGGGACAGCAAGGAAACTATGGCTACACCTTC.

J is TRBJ1-1 and V is TRBV5-8; possibly TRBD1 for D (6 bases). Trimming stripped 4 bases from V and 4 bases from J, with 23 bases between. This CDR3 is built from 17 residues. The germline V gene encodes CDR1 SGHTS and CDR2 YDEGEE. The CDR3 spells CASSPNKITGTGTEAFF. The DNA of the CDR3 is TGTGCCAGCAGCCCGAATAAGATCACAGGGACCGGCACTGAAGCTTTCTTT.

This clone appeared a single time. The CDR3 loop reads CASSRQGAEAFF. The CDR3 bases are TGTGCCAGCTCGCGACAGGGGGCTGAAGCTTTCTTT. The gene calls are TRBV18 and TRBJ1-1; 9 nucleotides agree with TRBD1. With 6 bases clipped from V and 6 bases from J, the junction kept 2 bases outside the gene matches. This CDR3 has 12 residues. Germline assignment: CDR1 KGHSH and CDR2 LQKENI.

The chain uses TRBV6-5 and TRBJ2-1, with D possibly TRBD1 on 5 matching bases. Germline values: CDR1 MNHEY, CDR2 SVGAGI. The CDR3 sequence is 15 residues long. Trimming cost V 6 bases and J 6 bases, with 18 bases left between them. The CDR3 DNA reads TGTGCCAGCAGCCGCGACAGATACCACCTCAATGAGCAGTTCTTC. It specifies CASSRDRYHLNEQFF.